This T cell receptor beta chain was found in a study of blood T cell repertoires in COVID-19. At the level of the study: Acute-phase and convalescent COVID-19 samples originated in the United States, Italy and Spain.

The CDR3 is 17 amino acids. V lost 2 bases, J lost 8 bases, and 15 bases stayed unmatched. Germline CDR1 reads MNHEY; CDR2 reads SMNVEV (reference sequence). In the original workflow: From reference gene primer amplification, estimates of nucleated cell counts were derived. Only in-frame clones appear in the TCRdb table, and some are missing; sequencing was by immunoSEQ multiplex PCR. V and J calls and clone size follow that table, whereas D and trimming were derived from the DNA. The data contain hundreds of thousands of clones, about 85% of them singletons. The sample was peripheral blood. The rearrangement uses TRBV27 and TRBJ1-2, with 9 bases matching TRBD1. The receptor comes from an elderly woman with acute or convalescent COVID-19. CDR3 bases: TGTGCCAGCAGTTTAGTGGGACAGGGCCTACCTAGAGGGGGCTACACCTTC. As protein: CASSLVGQGLPRGGYTF.